This T cell receptor beta chain was profiled in a study of blood T cell repertoires in COVID-19. Study as a whole: COVID-19 samples, acute and convalescent, were from the United States, Italy and Spain. T cells, B-cell-depleted T cells, or PBMCs supplied cDNA or gDNA.

This clone was detected a few times. The repertoire was sequenced with immunoSEQ multiplex PCR; TCRdb's copy has only in-frame clones and lacks some. The top ten clones hold approximately 15% of a sample with some 38,000 clones, approximately 80% of them seen once. Germline loops: CDR1 SQVTM, CDR2 ANQGSEA. This CDR3 has 11 amino acids. Trimming pared 5 bases from V and 8 bases from J, leaving 9 bases between. The sequence came from a woman aged 70-85 years with acute or convalescent COVID-19. Input material: peripheral blood. J is TRBJ1-4 and V is TRBV29-1; D not resolved. In DNA, the CDR3 is TGCAGCGTTCAAATGGCCGAAAAACTGTTTTTT. Translated, it gives CSVQMAEKLFF. Variable domain in full (rest from reference TRBV29-1 and TRBJ1-4): SAVISQKPSRDICQRGTSLTIQCQVDSQVTMMFWYRQQPGQSLTLIATANQGSEATYESGFVIDKFPISRPNLTFSTLTVSNMSPEDSSIYLCSVQMAEKLFFGSGTQLSVL.